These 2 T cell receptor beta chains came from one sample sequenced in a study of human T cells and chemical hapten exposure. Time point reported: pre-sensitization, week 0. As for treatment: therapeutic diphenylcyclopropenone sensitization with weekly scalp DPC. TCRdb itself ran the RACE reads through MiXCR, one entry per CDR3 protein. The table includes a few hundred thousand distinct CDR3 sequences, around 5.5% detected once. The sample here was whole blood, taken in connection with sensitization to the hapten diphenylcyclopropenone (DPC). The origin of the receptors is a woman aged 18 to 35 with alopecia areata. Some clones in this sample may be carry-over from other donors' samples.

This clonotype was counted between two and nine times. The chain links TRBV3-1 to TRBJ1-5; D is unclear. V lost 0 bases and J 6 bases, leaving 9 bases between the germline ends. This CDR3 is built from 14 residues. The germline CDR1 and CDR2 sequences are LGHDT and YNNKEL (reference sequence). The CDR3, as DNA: TGTGCCAGCAGCCAAGAGCTCGTAAGTCAGCCCCAGCATTTT. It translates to CASSQELVSQPQHF.

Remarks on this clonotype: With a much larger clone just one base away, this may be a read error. CDR3 loop: CASGEPGPSYNEQFF. The DNA for the CDR3 is TGTGCCAGCGGTGAACCAGGGCCTTCCTACAATGAGCAGTTCTTC. The rearrangement joins TRBV6-1 to TRBJ2-1, with D possibly TRBD1 on 5 matching bases. CDR1 MNHNS and CDR2 SASEGT come from the germline V gene. This CDR3 is built from 15 residues.